The 21 T cell receptor beta chains given below trace back to one sample, sequenced in a study. The TRBV12-4/TRBJ1-2 clonotypes were amplified using barcode primers with ligated adaptors. TCRdb fed the multiplex PCR reads into MiXCR, producing one record per CDR3 protein. The top ten hold 17% of the sample, which has 800 to 950 distinct CDR3 sequences, about 5.8% seen once. Sequencing used memory CD4+ T cells sorted from blood. Subset in this sample: memory CD4+ T cells, CD4+CD45RO+CD25-. These receptors were obtained from a female donor with breast cancer.

Sample share makes this clonotype medium-sized. The chain uses TRBV12-3 or TRBV12-4 and TRBJ1-2; no clear D. V lost 5 bases and J 2 bases, leaving 9 bases between the germline ends. The CDR3 runs 13 residues. CDR3 loop: CASSPQRNYGYTF. The CDR3 DNA reads as TGTGCCAGCAGTCCGCAGAGAAACTATGGCTACACCTTC.

This clonotype is categorized as medium-sized. The CDR3 DNA is TGTGCCAGCAGTTTAGGCGGGTCTACCTATGGCTACACCTTC. Its protein product is CASSLGGSTYGYTF. The chain couples TRBV12-3 or TRBV12-4 to TRBJ1-2; D gene uncertain. CDR3 length: 14 amino acids. The V end lost 1 base, the J end lost 4 bases, and 10 bases lay between the germline ends.

CDR3 residues: CASSRKGGYTF. As DNA, the CDR3 is TGTGCCAGCAGTCGGAAAGGAGGCTACACCTTC. This chain joins TRBV12-3 or TRBV12-4 and TRBJ1-2, with D unresolved. CDR3 length equals 11 residues. Trimming stripped 5 bases from V and 8 bases from J, with 9 bases between.

This clonotype is labeled medium-sized. J is TRBJ1-2 and V is TRBV12-3 or TRBV12-4; 8 bases line up with TRBD1. There are 14 residues in the CDR3. Trimming at V came to 6 bases and at J to 2 bases, leaving 5 bases not matched to a gene. The CDR3 nucleotides read TGTGCCAGCAGAAGGGACAGGTTAAACTATGGCTACACCTTC. This codes for CASRRDRLNYGYTF.

By proportion, this clonotype is large. The CDR3 nucleotides read TGTGCCAGCAGCTTGGGACAGGGGAAGAGTGGCTACACCTTC. This sequence encodes CASSLGQGKSGYTF. The chain is built from TRBV12-3 or TRBV12-4 and TRBJ1-2; 10 nucleotides agree with TRBD1. Losses at the gene ends were 6 bases for V and 7 bases for J; bases not matched to a gene: 8. The CDR3 has 14 residues.

This clonotype is medium-sized by share. The V call is TRBV12-3 or TRBV12-4, the J call TRBJ1-2; 7 nucleotides align to TRBD1. The CDR3 loop spans 17 amino acids. The V segment lost 6 bases and the J segment 2 bases; nucleotides outside the gene matches: 15. The CDR3 nucleotides read TGTGCCAGCAGCTTAAGGGAGAAAGGGGACAGAAACTATGGCTACACCTTC. This translates into CASSLREKGDRNYGYTF.

By sample share, this clonotype is medium-sized (0.01 to 0.1%). The chain has TRBV12-3 or TRBV12-4 and TRBJ1-2; D perhaps matches TRBD1 (6 bases). CDR3 length equals 14 residues. V was pared by 5 bases and J by 2 bases, with 12 bases between. In nucleotides, the CDR3 is TGTGCCAGCAGTGTACAGGGAGGCAACTATGGCTACACCTTC. Its protein product is CASSVQGGNYGYTF.

This clonotype is labeled as medium-sized (0.01 to 0.1%). This chain uses TRBV12-3 or TRBV12-4 with TRBJ1-2; D possibly corresponds to TRBD1 (6 bases). The CDR3 is 13 residues long. Trimming stripped 5 bases from V and 6 bases from J, with 13 bases between. The CDR3: CASSATGTHGYTF. DNA for the CDR3: TGTGCCAGCAGTGCAACAGGGACCCATGGCTACACCTTC.

Sample share makes this clonotype medium-sized (0.01 to 0.1%). The gene calls are TRBV12-3 or TRBV12-4 and TRBJ1-2; D is undetermined. This CDR3 is built from 11 residues. Trimming stripped 5 bases from V and 6 bases from J, with 7 bases between. The DNA for the CDR3 is TGTGCCAGCAGTAAAGGGCATGGCTACACCTTC. The encoded protein is CASSKGHGYTF.

This clonotype is labeled as medium-sized. The CDR3 is CASSLGRRKNNYGYTF. The DNA for the CDR3 is TGTGCCAGCAGTTTAGGTCGCCGGAAGAATAACTATGGCTACACCTTC. The J gene is TRBJ1-2, the V gene TRBV12-3 or TRBV12-4; no clear D. Trimming shortened V by 1 base and J by 1 base, and 13 bases separated the two germline ends. The CDR3 totals 16 residues.

This clonotype has just a few counts. V usage is TRBV12-3 or TRBV12-4 and J usage is TRBJ1-2; a weak D match, TRBD1 (5 bases). The CDR3 is 14 amino acids. Trimming took off 6 bases at V and 4 bases at J, with 15 bases between the two ends. The CDR3 loop is CASSQRGEVYGYTF. The CDR3 DNA follows: TGTGCCAGCAGCCAGCGGGGCGAGGTCTATGGCTACACCTTC.

This clonotype was counted once. The J gene is TRBJ1-2, the V gene TRBV12-3 or TRBV12-4; 8 bases agree with TRBD1. After removal of 7 bases from V and 4 bases from J, the junction contained 5 bases not matched to a gene. This CDR3 has 13 residues. The DNA for the CDR3 is TGTGCCAGCAATCCGGGACAGGCCTATGGCTACACCTTC. This sequence encodes CASNPGQAYGYTF.

This clonotype qualifies as large. The genes are TRBV12-3 or TRBV12-4 and TRBJ1-2, with D perhaps TRBD1 (6 bases). The CDR3 consists of 14 residues. Trimming cost V 1 base and J 5 bases, with 11 bases left between them. This CDR3 reads CASSLGRGPYGYTF. In DNA, the CDR3 is TGTGCCAGCAGTTTAGGCAGGGGACCTTATGGCTACACCTTC.

This clonotype is medium-sized by share. The V call is TRBV12-3 or TRBV12-4, the J call TRBJ1-2; 9 nucleotides match TRBD1. Trimming at V came to 5 bases and at J to 7 bases, leaving 8 bases not matched to a gene. The CDR3 covers 14 residues. CDR3 sequence: CASSPGQGRVGYTF. Here the CDR3 DNA reads TGTGCCAGCAGTCCGGGACAGGGTCGCGTTGGCTACACCTTC.

In its sample, this clonotype is medium-sized (0.01 to 0.1%). This chain links TRBV12-3 or TRBV12-4 with TRBJ1-2; D is possibly TRBD1 (5 bases). The CDR3 spans 13 residues. V was trimmed by 10 bases and J by 1 base, leaving 13 bases between them. The CDR3 DNA reads TGTGCCACCCGCGGGACTTTTAACTATGGCTACACCTTC. This encodes CATRGTFNYGYTF.

Relative to its sample, this clonotype is medium-sized. The gene calls are TRBV12-3 or TRBV12-4 and TRBJ1-2, with D possibly matching TRBD1 (6 bases). Trimming pared 8 bases from V and 2 bases from J, leaving 9 bases between. This CDR3 spans 12 amino acids. The CDR3 spells CASATGNYGYTF. The DNA of the CDR3 is TGTGCCAGCGCGACAGGCAACTATGGCTACACCTTC.

This clonotype is termed medium-sized (0.01 to 0.1%). The chain uses TRBV12-3 or TRBV12-4 and TRBJ1-2; D is ambiguous. This CDR3 spans 15 amino acids. V was trimmed by 3 bases and J by 2 bases, leaving 13 bases between them. The CDR3 nucleotides are TGTGCCAGCAGTTTCTCCGGGTTGATGAACTATGGCTACACCTTC. Residues: CASSFSGLMNYGYTF.

This rearrangement joins TRBV12-3 or TRBV12-4 to TRBJ1-2; 7 bases map to TRBD1. V shed 5 bases and J 4 bases; nucleotides not matched to a gene: 4. The CDR3 length is 13 residues. The CDR3 sequence: CASSARDSYGYTF. CDR3 in DNA: TGTGCCAGCAGTGCCCGGGACAGCTATGGCTACACCTTC.

This clonotype is categorized as large. The V call is TRBV12-3 or TRBV12-4, the J call TRBJ1-2; D perhaps matches TRBD1 (6 bases). Between the trimmed V and J ends, which lost 6 bases and 2 bases, there was a span of 10 bases. CDR3 length equals 13 residues. The CDR3 spells CASSPTGNYGYTF. The CDR3 DNA sequence: TGTGCCAGCAGCCCCACAGGGAACTATGGCTACACCTTC.

By share, this clonotype counts as medium-sized. The gene calls are TRBV12-3 or TRBV12-4 and TRBJ1-2; TRBD1 might be the D (5 bases). V was cut by 3 bases and J by 2 bases, with 10 bases left in between. The CDR3 has 14 amino acids. The CDR3 DNA follows: TGTGCCAGCAGTTTGGTGGCAGGGAACTATGGCTACACCTTC. This sequence encodes CASSLVAGNYGYTF.

This clonotype is termed medium-sized (0.01 to 0.1%). This sequence joins TRBV12-3 or TRBV12-4 and TRBJ1-2; 7 bases map to TRBD1. The ends lost 6 bases at V and 3 bases at J; junction bases unmatched: 7. The CDR3 consists of 14 residues. In DNA, the CDR3 is TGTGCCAGCAGACCGGACAGGATTTACTATGGCTACACCTTC. This sequence encodes CASRPDRIYYGYTF.